This T cell receptor beta chain was observed in a study of tumor-infiltrating lymphocytes in primary liver carcinoma. In the study overall: Resection treated the patients' primary liver carcinoma.

There are 14 residues in the CDR3. The germline V gene has CDR1 MNHEY and CDR2 SVGEGT. About this clonotype itself: One end of the junction does not line up with germline, which may come from a read error.

The researchers obtained blood RNA from unsorted whole blood and also extracted germline DNA. From roughly 0.55 ug of total RNA, TCR beta-specific cDNA was reverse-transcribed using a constant-region primer. Investigators got TCR beta libraries out of three nested multiplex PCR rounds, done with slightly modified ARM-PCR. Running roughly 10 cycles apiece, the first two PCR rounds relied on TRBV1-TRBV30 forward primers together with a C-beta reverse primer. TCRdb recomputed calls from the multiplex PCR reads with MiXCR, one row per CDR3 protein. The sample carries about 320,000 distinct CDR3 sequences, 60% to 80% recorded once.

The gene calls are TRBV6-2 or TRBV6-3 and TRBJ1-2; D unclear. The sample taken for sequencing was peripheral blood. The receptor comes from a middle-aged man with primary liver carcinoma and hepatitis B virus infection. This chain's CDR3 is CASSALGVRYDYTF. The CDR3 DNA reads TGTGCCAGCAGTGCCCTCGGGGTACGCTATGACTACACCTTC.